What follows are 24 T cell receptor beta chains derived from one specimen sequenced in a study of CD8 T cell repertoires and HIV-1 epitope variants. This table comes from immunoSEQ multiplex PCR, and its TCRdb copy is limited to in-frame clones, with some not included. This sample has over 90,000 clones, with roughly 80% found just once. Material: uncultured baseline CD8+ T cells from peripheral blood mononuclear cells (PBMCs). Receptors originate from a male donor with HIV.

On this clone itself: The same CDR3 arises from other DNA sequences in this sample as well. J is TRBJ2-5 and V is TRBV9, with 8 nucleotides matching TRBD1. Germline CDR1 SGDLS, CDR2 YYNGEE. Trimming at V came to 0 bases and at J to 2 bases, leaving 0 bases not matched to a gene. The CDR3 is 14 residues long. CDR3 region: CASSVGQGQETQYF. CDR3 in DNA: TGTGCCAGCAGCGTAGGACAGGGGCAAGAGACCCAGTACTTC.

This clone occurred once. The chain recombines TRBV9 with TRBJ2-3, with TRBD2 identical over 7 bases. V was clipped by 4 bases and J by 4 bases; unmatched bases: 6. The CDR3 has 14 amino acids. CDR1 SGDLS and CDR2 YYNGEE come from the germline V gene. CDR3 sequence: CASSLRDYPDTQYF. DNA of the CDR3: TGTGCCAGCAGCCTTCGGGACTACCCAGATACGCAGTATTTT.

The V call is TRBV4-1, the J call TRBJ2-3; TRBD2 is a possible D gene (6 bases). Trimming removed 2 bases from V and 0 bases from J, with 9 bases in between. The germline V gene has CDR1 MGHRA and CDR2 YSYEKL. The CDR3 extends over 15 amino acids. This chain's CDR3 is CASSQHSGSTDTQYF. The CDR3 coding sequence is TGCGCCAGCAGCCAACATAGCGGTAGCACAGATACGCAGTATTTT.

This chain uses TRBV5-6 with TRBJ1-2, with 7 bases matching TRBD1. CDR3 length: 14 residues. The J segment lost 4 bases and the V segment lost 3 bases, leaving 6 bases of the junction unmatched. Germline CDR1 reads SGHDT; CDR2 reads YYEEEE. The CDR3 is CASSSPGTVYGYTF. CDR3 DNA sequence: TGTGCCAGCAGCTCGCCCGGGACAGTCTATGGCTACACCTTC.

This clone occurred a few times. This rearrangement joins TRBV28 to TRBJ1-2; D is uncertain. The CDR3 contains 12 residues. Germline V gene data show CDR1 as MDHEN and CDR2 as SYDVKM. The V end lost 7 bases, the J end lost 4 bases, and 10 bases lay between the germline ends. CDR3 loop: CASTPGSYGYTF. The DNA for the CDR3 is TGTGCCAGCACCCCGGGGAGCTATGGCTACACCTTC.

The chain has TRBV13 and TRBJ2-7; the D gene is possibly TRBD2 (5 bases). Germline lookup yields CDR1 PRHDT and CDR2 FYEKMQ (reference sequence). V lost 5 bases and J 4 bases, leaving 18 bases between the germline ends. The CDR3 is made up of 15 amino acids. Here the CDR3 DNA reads TGTGCCAGCAGCCCCAGGAGGTCTCAAGATTACGAGCAGTACTTC. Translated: CASSPRRSQDYEQYF.

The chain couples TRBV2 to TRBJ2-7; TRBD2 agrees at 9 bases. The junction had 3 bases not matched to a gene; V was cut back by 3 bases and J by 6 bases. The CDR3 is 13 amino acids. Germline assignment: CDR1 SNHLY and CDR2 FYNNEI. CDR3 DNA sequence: TGTGCCAGCAGTGATGCGGGAGGGCGCGAGCAGTACTTC. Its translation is CASSDAGGREQYF.

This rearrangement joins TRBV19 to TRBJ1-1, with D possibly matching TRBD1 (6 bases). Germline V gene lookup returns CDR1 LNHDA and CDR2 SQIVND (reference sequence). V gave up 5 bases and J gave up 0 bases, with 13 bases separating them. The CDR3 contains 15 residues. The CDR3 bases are TGTGCCAGTAGTCCGGAGGGACATTTGAACACTGAAGCTTTCTTT. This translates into CASSPEGHLNTEAFF.

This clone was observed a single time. The CDR3 DNA is TGTGCCAGCACCGCCGAGGAGACCCAGTACTTC. This encodes CASTAEETQYF. The J gene is TRBJ2-5, the V gene TRBV6-6; D gene unclear. Trimming stripped 7 bases from V and 5 bases from J, with 8 bases between. This CDR3 contains 11 residues. Per germline, CDR1 MNHNY and CDR2 SVGAGI (reference sequence).

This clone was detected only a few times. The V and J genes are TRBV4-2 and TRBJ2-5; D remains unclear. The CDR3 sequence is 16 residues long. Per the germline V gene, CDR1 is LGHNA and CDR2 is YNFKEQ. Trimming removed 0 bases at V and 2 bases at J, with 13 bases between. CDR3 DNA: TGTGCCAGCAGCCAAGATGGGGTTCAGGCACAAGAGACCCAGTACTTC. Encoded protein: CASSQDGVQAQETQYF.

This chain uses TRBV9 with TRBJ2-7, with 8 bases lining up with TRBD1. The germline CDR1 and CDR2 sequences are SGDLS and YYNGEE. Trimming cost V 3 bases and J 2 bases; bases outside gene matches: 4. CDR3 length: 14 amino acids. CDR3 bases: TGTGCCAGCAGCGCCGGACAGGGTCCCTACGAGCAGTACTTC. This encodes CASSAGQGPYEQYF.

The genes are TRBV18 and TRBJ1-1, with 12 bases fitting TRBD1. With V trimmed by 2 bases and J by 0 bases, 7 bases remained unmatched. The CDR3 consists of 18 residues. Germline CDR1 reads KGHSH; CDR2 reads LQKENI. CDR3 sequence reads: CASSPMGQGAGVNTEAFF. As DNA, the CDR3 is TGTGCCAGCTCACCAATGGGACAGGGGGCAGGGGTGAACACTGAAGCTTTCTTT.

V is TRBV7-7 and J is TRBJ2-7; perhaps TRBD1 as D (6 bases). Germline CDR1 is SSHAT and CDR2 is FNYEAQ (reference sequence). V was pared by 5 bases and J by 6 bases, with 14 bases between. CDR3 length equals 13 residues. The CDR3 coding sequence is TGTGCCAGCAGCCCCAACCGGGACACCGAGCAGTACTTC. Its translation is CASSPNRDTEQYF.

This CDR3 is CASRNGGRETQYF. CDR3 nucleotides: TGTGCCAGCAGGAACGGGGGTCGAGAGACCCAGTACTTC. The chain couples TRBV7-2 to TRBJ2-5; D may be TRBD2 (6 bases). The CDR3 is 13 residues long. V lost 6 bases, J lost 4 bases, and 12 bases lay in between. CDR1 is SGHTA, CDR2 FQGNSA, per germline.

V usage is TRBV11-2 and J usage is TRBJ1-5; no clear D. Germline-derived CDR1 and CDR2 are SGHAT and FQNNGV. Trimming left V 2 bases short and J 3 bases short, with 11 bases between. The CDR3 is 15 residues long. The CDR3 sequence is CASSLTDGLNQPQHF. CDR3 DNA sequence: TGTGCCAGCAGCTTAACCGACGGGCTCAATCAGCCCCAGCATTTT.

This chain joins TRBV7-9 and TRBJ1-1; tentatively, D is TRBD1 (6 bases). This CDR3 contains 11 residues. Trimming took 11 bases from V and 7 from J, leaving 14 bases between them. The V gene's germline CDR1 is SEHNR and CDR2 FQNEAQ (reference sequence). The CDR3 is CAGMGAREAFF. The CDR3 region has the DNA TGTGCCGGCATGGGGGCGCGTGAAGCTTTCTTT.

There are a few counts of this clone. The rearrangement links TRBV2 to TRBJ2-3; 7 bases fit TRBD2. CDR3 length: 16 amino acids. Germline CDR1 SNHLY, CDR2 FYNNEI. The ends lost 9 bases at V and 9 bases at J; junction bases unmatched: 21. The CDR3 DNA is TGTGCCAGTGAGCGAGGACTAGGTGGGGTGAAGGGGACGCAGTATTTT. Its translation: CASERGLGGVKGTQYF.

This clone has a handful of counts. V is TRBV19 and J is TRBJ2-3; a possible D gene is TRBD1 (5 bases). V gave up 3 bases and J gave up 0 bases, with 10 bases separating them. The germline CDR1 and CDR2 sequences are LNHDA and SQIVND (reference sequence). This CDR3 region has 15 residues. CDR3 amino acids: CASSIRQTSTDTQYF. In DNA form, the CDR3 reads TGTGCCAGTAGTATTAGACAGACTAGCACAGATACGCAGTATTTT.

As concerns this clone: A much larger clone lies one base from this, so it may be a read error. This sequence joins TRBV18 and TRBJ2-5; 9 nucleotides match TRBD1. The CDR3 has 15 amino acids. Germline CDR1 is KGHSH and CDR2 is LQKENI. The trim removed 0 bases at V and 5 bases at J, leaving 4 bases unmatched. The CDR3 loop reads CASSPPDRGSETQYF. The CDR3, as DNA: TGTGCCAGCTCACCACCGGACAGGGGATCGGAGACCCAGTACTTC.

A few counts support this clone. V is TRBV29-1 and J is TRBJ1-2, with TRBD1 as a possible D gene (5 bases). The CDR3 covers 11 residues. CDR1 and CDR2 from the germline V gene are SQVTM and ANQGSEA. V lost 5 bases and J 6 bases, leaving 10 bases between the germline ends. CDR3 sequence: CSVMRGNGYTF. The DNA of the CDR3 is TGCAGCGTTATGAGGGGAAATGGCTACACCTTC.

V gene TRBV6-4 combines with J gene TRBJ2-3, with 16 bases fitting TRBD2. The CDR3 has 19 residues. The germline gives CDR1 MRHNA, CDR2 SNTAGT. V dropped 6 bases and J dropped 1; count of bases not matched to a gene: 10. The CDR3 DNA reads TGTGCCAGCAGCGAAACCGGGACTAGCGGGGGGGCAGGCACAGATACGCAGTATTTT. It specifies CASSETGTSGGAGTDTQYF.

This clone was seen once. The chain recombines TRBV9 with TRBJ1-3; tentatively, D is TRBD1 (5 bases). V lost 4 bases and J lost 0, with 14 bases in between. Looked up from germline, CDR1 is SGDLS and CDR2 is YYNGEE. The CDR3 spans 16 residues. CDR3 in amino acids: CASSTTTVVSGNTIYF. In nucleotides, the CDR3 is TGTGCCAGCAGCACCACGACAGTCGTCTCTGGAAACACCATATATTTT.

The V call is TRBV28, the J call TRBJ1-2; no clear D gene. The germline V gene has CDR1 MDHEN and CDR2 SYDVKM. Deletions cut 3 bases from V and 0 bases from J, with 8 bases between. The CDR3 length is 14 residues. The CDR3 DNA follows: TGTGCCAGCAGTTTTGGTCAGGCTAACTATGGCTACACCTTC. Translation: CASSFGQANYGYTF.

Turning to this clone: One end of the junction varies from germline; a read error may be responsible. The CDR3 reads CASSLAGRGKTQHF. CDR3 DNA: TGTGCCAGCAGCTTGGCCGGCAGGGGTAAGACCCAGCACTTC. The chain combines TRBV5-4 with TRBJ2-5, with D tentatively TRBD1 (6 bases). Looked up from germline, CDR1 is SGHNT and CDR2 is YYREEE (reference sequence). The length of the CDR3 is 14 residues.